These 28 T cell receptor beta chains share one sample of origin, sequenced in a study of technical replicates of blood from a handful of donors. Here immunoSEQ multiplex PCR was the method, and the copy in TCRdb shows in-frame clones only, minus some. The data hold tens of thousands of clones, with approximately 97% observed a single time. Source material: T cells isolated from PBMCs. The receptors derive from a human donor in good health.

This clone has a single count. The CDR3 DNA is TGCGCCAGCAGCCACCCCCTTGTGGGGAGAGACTATGGCTACACCTTC. Encoded protein: CASSHPLVGRDYGYTF. The V gene is TRBV4-1, the J gene TRBJ1-2, with unresolved D. Germline V gene sequence: CDR1 MGHRA, CDR2 YSYEKL. The CDR3 has 16 residues. Deletions cut 3 bases from V and 3 bases from J, with 17 bases between.

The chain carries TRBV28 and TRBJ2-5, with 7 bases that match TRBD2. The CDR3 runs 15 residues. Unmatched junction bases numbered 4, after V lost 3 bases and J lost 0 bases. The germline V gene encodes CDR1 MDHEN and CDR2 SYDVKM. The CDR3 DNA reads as TGTGCCAGCAGTTTTGCAGGGAGGGACCAAGAGACCCAGTACTTC. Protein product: CASSFAGRDQETQYF.

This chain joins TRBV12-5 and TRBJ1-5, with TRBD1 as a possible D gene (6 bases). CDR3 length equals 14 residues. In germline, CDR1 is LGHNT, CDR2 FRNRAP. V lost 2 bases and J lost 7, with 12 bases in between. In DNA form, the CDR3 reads TGTGCTAGTGGTTTGCCAAGGGACAACCAGCCCCAGCATTTT. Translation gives CASGLPRDNQPQHF.

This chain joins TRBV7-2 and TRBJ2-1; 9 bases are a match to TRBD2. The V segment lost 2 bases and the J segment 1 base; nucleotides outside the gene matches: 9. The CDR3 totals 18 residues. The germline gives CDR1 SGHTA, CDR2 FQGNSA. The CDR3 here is CASSLRRAGGLSYNEQFF. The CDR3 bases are TGTGCCAGCAGCTTACGTCGAGCGGGGGGTTTATCCTACAATGAGCAGTTCTTC.

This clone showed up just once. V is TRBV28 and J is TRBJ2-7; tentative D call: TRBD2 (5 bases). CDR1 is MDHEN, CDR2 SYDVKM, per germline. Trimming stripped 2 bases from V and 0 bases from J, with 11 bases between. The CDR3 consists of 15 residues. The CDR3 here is CASSLVSGSSYEQYF. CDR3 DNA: TGTGCCAGCAGTTTAGTGAGCGGAAGCTCCTACGAGCAGTACTTC.

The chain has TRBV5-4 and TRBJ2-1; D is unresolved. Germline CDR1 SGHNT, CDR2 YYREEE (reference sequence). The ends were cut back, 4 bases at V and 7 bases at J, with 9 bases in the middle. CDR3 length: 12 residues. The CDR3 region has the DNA TGTGCCAGCAGCCCTGCGGTAAATGAGCAGTTCTTC. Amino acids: CASSPAVNEQFF. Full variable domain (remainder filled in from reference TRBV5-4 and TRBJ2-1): ETGVTQSPTHLIKTRGQQVTLRCSSQSGHNTVSWYQQALGQGPQFIFQYYREEENGRGNFPPRFSGLQFPNYSSELNVNALELDDSALYLCASSPAVNEQFFGPGTRLTVL.

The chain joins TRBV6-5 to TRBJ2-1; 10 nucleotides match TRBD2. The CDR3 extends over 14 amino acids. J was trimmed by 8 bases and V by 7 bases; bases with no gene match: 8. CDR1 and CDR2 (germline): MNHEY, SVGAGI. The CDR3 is CASIQREGPYEQFF. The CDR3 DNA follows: TGTGCCAGCATACAGCGGGAGGGCCCCTATGAGCAGTTCTTC.

This CDR3 is CASSQGADPYEQYF. CDR3 sequence (DNA): TGCGCCAGCAGCCAAGGTGCGGATCCCTACGAGCAGTACTTC. The J gene is TRBJ2-7, the V gene TRBV4-1; D ambiguous. CDR1 is MGHRA and CDR2 is YSYEKL in the germline V gene. The germline V and J ends were trimmed by 1 base and 2 bases, with 9 bases remaining between them. The CDR3 spans 14 residues.

The CDR3, as DNA: TGCGCCAGCAGCCAAGGGAGGTTTCAACCCACTGAAGCTTTCTTT. Translation gives CASSQGRFQPTEAFF. The chain employs TRBV4-1 and TRBJ1-1; D unresolved. The CDR3 covers 15 residues. V shed 1 base and J shed 4 bases, with 13 bases lying between them. CDR1 and CDR2 (germline): MGHRA, YSYEKL.

The CDR3 bases are TGTGCCAGCAGCTTTCCCGACAGGAGGAACACTGAAGCTTTCTTT. Its protein is CASSFPDRRNTEAFF. The chain combines TRBV7-9 with TRBJ1-1, with D possibly matching TRBD1 (6 bases). The CDR3 extends over 15 amino acids. Germline-derived CDR1 and CDR2 are SEHNR and FQNEAQ (reference sequence). V was clipped by 3 bases and J by 1 base, with 12 bases between them.

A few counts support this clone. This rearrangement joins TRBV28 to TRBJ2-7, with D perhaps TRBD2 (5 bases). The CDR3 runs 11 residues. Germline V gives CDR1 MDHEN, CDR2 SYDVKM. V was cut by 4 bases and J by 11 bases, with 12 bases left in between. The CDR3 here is CASSSRLREYF. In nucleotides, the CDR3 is TGTGCCAGCAGTTCAAGACTAAGGGAGTACTTC.

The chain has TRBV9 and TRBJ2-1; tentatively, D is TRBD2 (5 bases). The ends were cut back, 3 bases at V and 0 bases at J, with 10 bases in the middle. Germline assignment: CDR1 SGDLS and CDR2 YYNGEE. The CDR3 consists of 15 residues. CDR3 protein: CASSEFSGSYNEQFF. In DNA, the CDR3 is TGTGCCAGCAGCGAGTTCAGCGGCTCCTACAATGAGCAGTTCTTC.

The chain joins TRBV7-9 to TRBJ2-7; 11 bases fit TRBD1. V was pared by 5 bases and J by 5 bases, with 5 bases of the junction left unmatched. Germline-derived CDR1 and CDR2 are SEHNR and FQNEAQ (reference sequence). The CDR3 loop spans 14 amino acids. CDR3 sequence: CASSRDRGIDEQYF. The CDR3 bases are TGTGCCAGCAGCCGGGACAGGGGGATCGACGAGCAGTACTTC.

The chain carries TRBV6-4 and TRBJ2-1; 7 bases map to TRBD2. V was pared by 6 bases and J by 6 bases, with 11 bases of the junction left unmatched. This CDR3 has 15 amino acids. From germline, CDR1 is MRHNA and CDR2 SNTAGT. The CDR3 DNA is TGTGCCAGCAGGCTGACTAGCTTCCTCTCCAATGAGCAGTTCTTC. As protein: CASRLTSFLSNEQFF.

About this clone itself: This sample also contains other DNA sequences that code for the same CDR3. CDR3 nucleotide sequence: TGCGCCAGCAGCCAAGAGGGGGGATCTTCCTACGAGCAGTACTTC. Translation: CASSQEGGSSYEQYF. This chain connects TRBV4-1 to TRBJ2-7; D perhaps matches TRBD2 (6 bases). The CDR3 has 15 residues. The V and J ends lost 0 bases and 1 base respectively, with 10 bases between them. Germline CDR1 MGHRA, CDR2 YSYEKL.

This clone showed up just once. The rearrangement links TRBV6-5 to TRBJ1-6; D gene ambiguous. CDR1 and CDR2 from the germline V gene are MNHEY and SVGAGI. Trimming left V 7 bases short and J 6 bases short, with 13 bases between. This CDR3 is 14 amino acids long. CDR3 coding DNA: TGTGCCAGCATGCCGGGAGTCTCTAATTCACCCCTCCACTTT. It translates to CASMPGVSNSPLHF.

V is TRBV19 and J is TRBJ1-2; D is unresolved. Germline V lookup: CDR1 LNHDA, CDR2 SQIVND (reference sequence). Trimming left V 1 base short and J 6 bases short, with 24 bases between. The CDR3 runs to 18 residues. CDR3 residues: CASSIGSLTWGGMNGYTF. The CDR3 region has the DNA TGTGCCAGTAGTATAGGGTCTCTCACCTGGGGAGGAATGAATGGCTACACCTTC.

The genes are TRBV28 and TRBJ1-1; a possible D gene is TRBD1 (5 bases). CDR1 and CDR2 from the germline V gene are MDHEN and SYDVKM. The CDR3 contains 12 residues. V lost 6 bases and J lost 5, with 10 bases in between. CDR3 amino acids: CASRREGTEAFF. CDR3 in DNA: TGTGCCAGCAGGAGGGAGGGGACTGAAGCTTTCTTT.

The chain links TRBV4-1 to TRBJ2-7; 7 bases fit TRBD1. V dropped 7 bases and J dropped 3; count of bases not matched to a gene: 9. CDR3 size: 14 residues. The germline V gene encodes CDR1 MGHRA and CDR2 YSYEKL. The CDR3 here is CASKPPGQNYEQYF. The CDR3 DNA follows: TGCGCCAGCAAGCCCCCGGGACAGAACTACGAGCAGTACTTC.

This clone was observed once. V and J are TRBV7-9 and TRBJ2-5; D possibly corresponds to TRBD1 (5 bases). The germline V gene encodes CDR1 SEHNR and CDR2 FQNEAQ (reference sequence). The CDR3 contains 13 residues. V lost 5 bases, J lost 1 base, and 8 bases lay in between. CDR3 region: CASSTQAQETQYF. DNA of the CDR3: TGTGCCAGCAGCACACAGGCCCAAGAGACCCAGTACTTC.

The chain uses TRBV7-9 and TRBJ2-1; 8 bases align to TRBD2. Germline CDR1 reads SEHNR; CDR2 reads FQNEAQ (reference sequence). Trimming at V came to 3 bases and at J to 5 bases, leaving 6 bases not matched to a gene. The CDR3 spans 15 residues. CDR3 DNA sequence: TGTGCCAGCAGCTTTCCTAGCGGGCACAACAATGAGCAGTTCTTC. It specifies CASSFPSGHNNEQFF.

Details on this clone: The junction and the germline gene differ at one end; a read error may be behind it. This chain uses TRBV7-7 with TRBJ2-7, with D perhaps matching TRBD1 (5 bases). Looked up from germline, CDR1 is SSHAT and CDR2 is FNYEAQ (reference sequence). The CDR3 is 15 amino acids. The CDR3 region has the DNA TGTGCTAGCAGCTTAGGCCCAGGGAATGGTTACGAGCAGTACTTC. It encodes CASSLGPGNGYEQYF.

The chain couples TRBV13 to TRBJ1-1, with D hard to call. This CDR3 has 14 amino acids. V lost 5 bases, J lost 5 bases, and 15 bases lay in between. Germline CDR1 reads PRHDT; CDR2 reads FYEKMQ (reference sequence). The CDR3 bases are TGTGCCAGCAGCCTTTATGACGGGAGAACTGAAGCTTTCTTT. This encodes CASSLYDGRTEAFF.

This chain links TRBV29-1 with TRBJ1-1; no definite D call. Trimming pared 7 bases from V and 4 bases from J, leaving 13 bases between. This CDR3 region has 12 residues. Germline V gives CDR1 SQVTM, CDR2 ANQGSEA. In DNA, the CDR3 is TGCAGCGCTATATCCACGGGCACTGAAGCTTTCTTT. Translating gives CSAISTGTEAFF.

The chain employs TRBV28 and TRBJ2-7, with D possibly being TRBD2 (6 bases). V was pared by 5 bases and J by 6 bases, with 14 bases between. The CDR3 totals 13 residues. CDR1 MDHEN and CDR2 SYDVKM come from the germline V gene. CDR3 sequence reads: CASSTTTSREQYF. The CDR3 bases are TGTGCCAGCAGTACCACCACTAGCCGCGAGCAGTACTTC.

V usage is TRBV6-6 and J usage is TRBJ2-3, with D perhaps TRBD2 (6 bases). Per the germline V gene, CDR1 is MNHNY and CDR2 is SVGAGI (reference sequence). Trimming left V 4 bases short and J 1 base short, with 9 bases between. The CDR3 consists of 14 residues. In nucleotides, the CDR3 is TGTGCCAGCAGTTCGGGAGCCCGCACAGATACGCAGTATTTT. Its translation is CASSSGARTDTQYF.

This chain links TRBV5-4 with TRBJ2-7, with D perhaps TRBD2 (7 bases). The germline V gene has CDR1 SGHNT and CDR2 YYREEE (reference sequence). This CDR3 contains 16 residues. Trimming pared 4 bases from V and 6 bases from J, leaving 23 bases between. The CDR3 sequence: CASSPGGGTPRVEQYF. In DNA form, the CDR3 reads TGTGCCAGCAGCCCGGGGGGCGGGACGCCCCGGGTCGAGCAGTACTTC.

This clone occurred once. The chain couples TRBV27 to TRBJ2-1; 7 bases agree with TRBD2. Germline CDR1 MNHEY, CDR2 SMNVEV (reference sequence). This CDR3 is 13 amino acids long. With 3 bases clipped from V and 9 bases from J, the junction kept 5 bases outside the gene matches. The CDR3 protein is CASSLGGRGEQFF. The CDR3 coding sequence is TGTGCCAGCAGTTTGGGGGGGAGGGGTGAGCAGTTCTTC.